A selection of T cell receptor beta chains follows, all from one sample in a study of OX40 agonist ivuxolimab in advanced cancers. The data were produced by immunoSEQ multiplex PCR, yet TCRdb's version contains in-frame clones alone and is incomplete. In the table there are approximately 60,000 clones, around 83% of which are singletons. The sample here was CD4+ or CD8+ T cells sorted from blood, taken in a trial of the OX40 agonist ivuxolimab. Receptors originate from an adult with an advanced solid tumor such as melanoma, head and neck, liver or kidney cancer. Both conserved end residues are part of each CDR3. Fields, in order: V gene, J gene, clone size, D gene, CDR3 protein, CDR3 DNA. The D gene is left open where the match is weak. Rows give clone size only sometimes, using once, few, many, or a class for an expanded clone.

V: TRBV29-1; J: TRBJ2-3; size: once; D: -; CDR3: CSASGGETDTQYF; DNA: TGCAGCGCCTCCGGGGGCGAAACAGATACGCAGTATTTT
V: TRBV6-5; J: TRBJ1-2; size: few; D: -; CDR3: CASSYDGSSLYGYTF; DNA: TGTGCCAGCAGTTACGACGGCAGCTCCCTCTATGGCTACACCTTC
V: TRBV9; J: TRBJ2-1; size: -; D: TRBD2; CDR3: CASSVDLAETHNEQFF; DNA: TGTGCCAGCAGCGTAGATCTAGCGGAGACACACAATGAGCAGTTCTTC
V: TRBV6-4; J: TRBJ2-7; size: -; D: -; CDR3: CASSQLTVYEQYF; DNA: TGTGCCAGCAGTCAACTGACAGTTTACGAGCAGTACTTC
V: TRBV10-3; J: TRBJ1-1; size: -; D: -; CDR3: CAISESTRGEAFF; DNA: TGTGCCATCAGTGAGTCGACTCGGGGGGAAGCTTTCTTT
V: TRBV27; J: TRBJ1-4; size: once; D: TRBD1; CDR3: CASSRDRVGEKLFF; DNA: TGTGCCAGCAGTCGCGACAGGGTGGGGGAAAAACTGTTTTTT
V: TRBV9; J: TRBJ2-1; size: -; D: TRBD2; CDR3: CASSHNLKLAGGKDEQFF; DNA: TGTGCCAGCAGCCATAATCTAAAACTAGCGGGAGGTAAAGATGAGCAGTTCTTC
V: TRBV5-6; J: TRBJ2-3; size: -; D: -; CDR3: CASSLSGSPSTDTQYF; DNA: TGTGCCAGCAGCTTGAGTGGTTCCCCTAGCACAGATACGCAGTATTTT
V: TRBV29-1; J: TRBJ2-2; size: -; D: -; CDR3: CSVLTAAGELFF; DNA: TGCAGCGTCCTGACAGCCGCCGGGGAGCTGTTTTTT
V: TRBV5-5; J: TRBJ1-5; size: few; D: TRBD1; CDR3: CASSPRTGSNQPQHF; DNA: TGTGCCAGCAGCCCCCGGACAGGGAGCAATCAGCCCCAGCATTTT
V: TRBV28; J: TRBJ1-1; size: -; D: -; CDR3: CATGGRGTEAFF; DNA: TGTGCCACCGGAGGACGGGGGACTGAAGCTTTCTTT
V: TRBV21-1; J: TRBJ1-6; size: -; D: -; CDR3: CASSIGGRSPLHF; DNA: TGTGCCAGCAGCATCGGGGGCCGTTCACCCCTCCACTTT
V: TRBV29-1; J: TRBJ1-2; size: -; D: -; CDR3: CSVEFNYGYTF; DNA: TGCAGCGTTGAATTTAACTATGGCTACACCTTC
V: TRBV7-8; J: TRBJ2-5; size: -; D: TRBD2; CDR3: CASSYQRLAGGGGETQYF; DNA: TGTGCCAGCAGCTACCAGAGGCTAGCGGGGGGCGGGGGAGAGACCCAGTACTTC
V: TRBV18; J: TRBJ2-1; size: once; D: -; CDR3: CASSPLGGNEQFF; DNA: TGTGCCAGCTCACCACTTGGGGGCAATGAGCAGTTCTTC
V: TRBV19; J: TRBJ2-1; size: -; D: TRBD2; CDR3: CASSRAGTSGTNEQFF; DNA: TGTGCCAGTAGCCGGGCCGGGACTAGCGGGACCAATGAGCAGTTCTTC
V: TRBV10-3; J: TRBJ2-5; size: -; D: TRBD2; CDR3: CATHSAGVQETQYF; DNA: TGTGCCACCCATTCCGCGGGGGTCCAAGAGACCCAGTACTTC
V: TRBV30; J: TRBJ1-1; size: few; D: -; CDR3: CAWSVTENTEAFF; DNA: TGTGCCTGGAGTGTAACAGAGAACACTGAAGCTTTCTTT
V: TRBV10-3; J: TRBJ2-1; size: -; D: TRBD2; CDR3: CAISLAATYNEQFF; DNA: TGTGCCATCAGCCTAGCGGCGACTTACAATGAGCAGTTCTTC
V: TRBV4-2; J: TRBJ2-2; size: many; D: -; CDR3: CASSQEAPGSSAGELFF; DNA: TGTGCCAGCAGCCAAGAGGCTCCAGGCTCATCTGCCGGGGAGCTGTTTTTT
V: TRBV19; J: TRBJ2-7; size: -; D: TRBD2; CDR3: CASKTSGSMEQYF; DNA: TGTGCCAGTAAGACTAGCGGGAGTATGGAGCAGTACTTC
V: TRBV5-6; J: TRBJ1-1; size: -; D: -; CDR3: CASSLEGYVATEAFF; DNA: TGTGCCAGCAGCTTGGAGGGGTACGTCGCCACTGAAGCTTTCTTT
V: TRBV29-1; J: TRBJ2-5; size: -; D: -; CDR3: CSAAGGRGREVRETQYF; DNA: TGCAGCGCCGCAGGGGGGCGCGGGAGAGAGGTCAGAGAGACCCAGTACTTC
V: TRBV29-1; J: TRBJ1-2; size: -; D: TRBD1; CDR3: CSVEDLRLGTAETYGYTF; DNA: TGCAGCGTTGAAGATCTGCGTTTAGGGACAGCGGAGACCTATGGCTACACCTTC
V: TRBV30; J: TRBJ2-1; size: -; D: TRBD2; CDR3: CAWSAGLVFHEQFF; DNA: TGTGCCTGGAGTGCGGGACTAGTATTCCATGAGCAGTTCTTC
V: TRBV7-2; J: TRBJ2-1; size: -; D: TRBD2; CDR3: CASSFASGSGVANEQFF; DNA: TGTGCCAGCAGCTTCGCTAGCGGGAGCGGGGTTGCCAATGAGCAGTTCTTC
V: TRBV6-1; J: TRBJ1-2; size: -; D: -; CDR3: CASSESSGTLGYGYTF; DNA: TGTGCCAGCAGTGAGTCATCCGGGACCTTAGGATATGGCTACACCTTC
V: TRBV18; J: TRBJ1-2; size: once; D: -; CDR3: CASSPPSDRNYGYTF; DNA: TGTGCCAGCTCACCACCAAGCGACAGAAACTATGGCTACACCTTC
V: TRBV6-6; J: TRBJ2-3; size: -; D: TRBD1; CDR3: CASSPQGARTDTQYF; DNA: TGTGCCAGCAGCCCACAGGGGGCCCGCACAGATACGCAGTATTTT
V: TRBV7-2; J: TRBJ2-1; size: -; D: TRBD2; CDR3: CASSPNSGRTYNEQFF; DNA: TGTGCCAGCAGCCCTAATAGCGGGAGAACCTACAATGAGCAGTTCTTC
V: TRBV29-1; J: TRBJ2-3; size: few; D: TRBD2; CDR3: CSVTSGSDTQYF; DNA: TGCAGCGTGACTAGCGGTTCAGATACGCAGTATTTT
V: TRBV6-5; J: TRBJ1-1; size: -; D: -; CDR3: CANPGSEAFF; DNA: TGTGCCAACCCGGGGTCTGAAGCTTTCTTT
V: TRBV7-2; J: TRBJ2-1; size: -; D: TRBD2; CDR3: CASSIAGLASYNEQFF; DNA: TGTGCCAGCAGCATAGCGGGACTAGCGTCATACAATGAGCAGTTCTTC
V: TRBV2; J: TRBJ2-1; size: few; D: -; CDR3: CASSDVGSSYNEQFF; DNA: TGTGCCAGCAGTGACGTGGGGAGCTCCTACAATGAGCAGTTCTTC
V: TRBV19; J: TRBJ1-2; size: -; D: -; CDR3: CASSILETGYGYTF; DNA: TGTGCCAGTAGTATATTGGAGACGGGCTATGGCTACACCTTC
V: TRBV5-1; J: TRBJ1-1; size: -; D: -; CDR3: CASSFQGTRAFF; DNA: TGCGCCAGCAGCTTCCAGGGGACCAGAGCTTTCTTT
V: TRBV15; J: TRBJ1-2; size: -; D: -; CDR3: CATSRDFGEVGYGYTF; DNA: TGTGCCACCAGCAGAGATTTCGGGGAAGTCGGATATGGCTACACCTTC
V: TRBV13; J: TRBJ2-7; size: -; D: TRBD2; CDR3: CASRISGRAYEQYF; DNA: TGTGCCAGCAGAATTAGCGGGAGGGCCTACGAGCAGTACTTC
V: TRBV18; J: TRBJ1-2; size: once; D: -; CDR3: CASSPRQVGDGYTF; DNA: TGTGCCAGCTCACCTCGACAGGTCGGGGATGGCTACACCTTC
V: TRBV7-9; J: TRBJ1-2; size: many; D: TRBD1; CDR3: CASSSTGYDGYTF; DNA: TGTGCCAGCAGCTCGACAGGGTATGATGGCTACACCTTC
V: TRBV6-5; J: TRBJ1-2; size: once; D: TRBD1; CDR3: CASKLTGTAFDYTF; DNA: TGTGCCAGCAAACTTACCGGGACAGCCTTTGACTACACCTTC
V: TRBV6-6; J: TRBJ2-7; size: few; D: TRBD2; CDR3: CASSYSGTSGTLGQYF; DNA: TGTGCCAGCAGTTACTCCGGGACTAGCGGGACCCTAGGGCAGTACTTC
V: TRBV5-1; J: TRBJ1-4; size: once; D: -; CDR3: CASSSSSATNEKLFF; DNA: TGCGCCAGCAGCTCCTCGAGTGCAACTAATGAAAAACTGTTTTTT
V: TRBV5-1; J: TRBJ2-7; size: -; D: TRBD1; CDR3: CASSELGQGAHEQYF; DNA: TGCGCCAGCAGCGAACTAGGACAGGGGGCCCACGAGCAGTACTTC
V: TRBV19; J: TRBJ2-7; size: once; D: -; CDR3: CASSIQTGGYEQYF; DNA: TGTGCCAGTAGTATACAGACCGGAGGATACGAGCAGTACTTC
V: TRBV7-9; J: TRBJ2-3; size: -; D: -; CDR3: CASSLGGDGTDTQYF; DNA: TGTGCCAGCAGCCTGGGCGGAGACGGGACAGATACGCAGTATTTT
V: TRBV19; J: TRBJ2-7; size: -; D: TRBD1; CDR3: CASSRDGQGIYEQYF; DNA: TGTGCCAGTAGTAGGGATGGACAGGGAATCTACGAGCAGTACTTC
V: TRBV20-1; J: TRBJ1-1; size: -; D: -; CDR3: CSARDTEAFF; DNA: TGCAGTGCTAGGGACACTGAAGCTTTCTTT
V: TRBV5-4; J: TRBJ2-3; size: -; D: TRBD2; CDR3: CASSTRGASGTDTDTQYF; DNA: TGTGCCAGCAGCACCCGGGGGGCTAGCGGGACCGACACAGATACGCAGTATTTT
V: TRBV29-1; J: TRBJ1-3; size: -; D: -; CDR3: CSVAASSGNTIYF; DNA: TGCAGCGTAGCTGCGAGCTCTGGAAACACCATATATTTT
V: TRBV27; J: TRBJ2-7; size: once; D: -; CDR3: CASWDGYYEQYF; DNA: TGTGCCAGCTGGGACGGATACTACGAGCAGTACTTC
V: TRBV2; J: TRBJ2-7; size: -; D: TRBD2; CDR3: CASRLSGSSYEQYF; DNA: TGTGCCAGCAGGCTAAGCGGGAGCTCCTACGAGCAGTACTTC
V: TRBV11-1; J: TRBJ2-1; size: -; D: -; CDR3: CASSPGENEQFF; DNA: TGTGCCAGCAGCCCGGGGGAAAATGAGCAGTTCTTC
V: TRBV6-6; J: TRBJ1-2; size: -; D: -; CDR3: CASSYSSDWGYTF; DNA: TGTGCCAGCAGTTACTCGAGCGATTGGGGCTACACCTTC
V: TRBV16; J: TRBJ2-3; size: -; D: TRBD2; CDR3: CASTTRTSGDTQYF; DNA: TGTGCCAGCACTACGCGGACTAGTGGGGATACGCAGTATTTT